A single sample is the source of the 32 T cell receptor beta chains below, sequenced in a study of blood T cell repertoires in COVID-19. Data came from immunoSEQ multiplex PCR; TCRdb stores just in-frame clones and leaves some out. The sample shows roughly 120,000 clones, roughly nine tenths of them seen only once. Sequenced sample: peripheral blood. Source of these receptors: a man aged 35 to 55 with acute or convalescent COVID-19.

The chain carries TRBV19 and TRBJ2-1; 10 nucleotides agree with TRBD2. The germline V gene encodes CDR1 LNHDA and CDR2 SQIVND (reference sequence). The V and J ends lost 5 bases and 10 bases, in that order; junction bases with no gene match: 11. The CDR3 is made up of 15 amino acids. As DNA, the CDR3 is TGTGCCAGTAGTTGGACTAGCGGAGTCCCTTGGGAGCAGTTCTTC. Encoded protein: CASSWTSGVPWEQFF.

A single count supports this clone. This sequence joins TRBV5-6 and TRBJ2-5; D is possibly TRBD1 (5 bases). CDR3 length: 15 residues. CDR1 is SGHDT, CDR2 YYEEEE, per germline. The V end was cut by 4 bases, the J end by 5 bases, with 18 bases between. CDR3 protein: CASSIKTGPGETQYF. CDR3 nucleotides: TGTGCCAGCAGCATCAAGACGGGTCCAGGGGAGACCCAGTACTTC.

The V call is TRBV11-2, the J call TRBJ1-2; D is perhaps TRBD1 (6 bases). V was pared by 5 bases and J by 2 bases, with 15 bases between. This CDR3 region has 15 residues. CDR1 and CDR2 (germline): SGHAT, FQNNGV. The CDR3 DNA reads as TGTGCCAGCAGCCCGCCCAATACAGGGAACTATGGCTACACCTTC. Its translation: CASSPPNTGNYGYTF.

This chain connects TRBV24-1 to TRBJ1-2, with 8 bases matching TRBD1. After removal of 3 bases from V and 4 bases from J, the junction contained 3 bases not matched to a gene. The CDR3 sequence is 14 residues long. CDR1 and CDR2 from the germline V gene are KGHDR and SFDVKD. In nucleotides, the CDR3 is TGTGCCACCAGTGATAAGACAGGGGCCTATGGCTACACCTTC. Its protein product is CATSDKTGAYGYTF.

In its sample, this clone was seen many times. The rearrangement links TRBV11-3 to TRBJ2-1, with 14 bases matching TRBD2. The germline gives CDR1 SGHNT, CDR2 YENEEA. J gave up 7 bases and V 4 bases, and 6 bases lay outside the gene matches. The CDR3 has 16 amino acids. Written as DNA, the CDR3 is TGTGCCAGCAGCTCGACTAGCGGGGGGGCTGGGAATGAGCAGTTCTTC. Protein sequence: CASSSTSGGAGNEQFF.

CDR3 sequence: CSGGQGGEKLFF. The CDR3 DNA reads as TGCAGCGGCGGACAGGGTGGTGAAAAACTGTTTTTT. The rearrangement links TRBV29-1 to TRBJ1-4, with TRBD1 identical over 8 bases. Trimming removed 7 bases from V and 7 bases from J; junction bases left unmatched: 5. The germline V gene encodes CDR1 SQVTM and CDR2 ANQGSEA. The CDR3 runs 12 residues.

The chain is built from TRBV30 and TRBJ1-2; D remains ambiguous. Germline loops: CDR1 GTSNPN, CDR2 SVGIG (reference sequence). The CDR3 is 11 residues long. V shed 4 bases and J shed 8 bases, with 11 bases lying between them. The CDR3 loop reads CAWTQGSGYTF. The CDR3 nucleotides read TGTGCCTGGACCCAAGGGAGCGGCTACACCTTC.

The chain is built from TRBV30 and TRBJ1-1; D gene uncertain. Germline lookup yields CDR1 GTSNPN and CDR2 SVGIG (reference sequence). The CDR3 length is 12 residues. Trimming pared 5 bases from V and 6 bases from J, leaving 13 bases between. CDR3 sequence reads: CAWLQQKSEAFF. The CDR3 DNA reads TGTGCCTGGCTACAACAGAAGTCTGAAGCTTTCTTT.

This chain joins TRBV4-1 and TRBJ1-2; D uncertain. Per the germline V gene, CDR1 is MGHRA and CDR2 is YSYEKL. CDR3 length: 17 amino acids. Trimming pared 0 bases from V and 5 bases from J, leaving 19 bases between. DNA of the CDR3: TGCGCCAGCAGCCAAGATGGCGAGGGTCACCCTTTTTATGGCTACACCTTC. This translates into CASSQDGEGHPFYGYTF.

CDR3 DNA: TGTGCCAGCAGCTTCCCCGGGACTAGCGGACGGGGGCTATACAATGAGCAGTTCTTC. As protein: CASSFPGTSGRGLYNEQFF. The V call is TRBV13, the J call TRBJ2-1, with 11 positions matching TRBD2. The CDR3 is 19 residues long. Trimming cost V 3 bases and J 4 bases; bases outside gene matches: 14. Looked up from germline, CDR1 is PRHDT and CDR2 is FYEKMQ (reference sequence).

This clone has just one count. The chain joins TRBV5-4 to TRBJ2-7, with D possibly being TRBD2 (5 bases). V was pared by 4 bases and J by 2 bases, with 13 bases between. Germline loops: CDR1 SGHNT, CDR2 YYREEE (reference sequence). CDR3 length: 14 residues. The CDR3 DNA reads TGTGCCAGCAGCCCGAGGACTGGAGCCTACGAGCAGTACTTC. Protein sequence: CASSPRTGAYEQYF.

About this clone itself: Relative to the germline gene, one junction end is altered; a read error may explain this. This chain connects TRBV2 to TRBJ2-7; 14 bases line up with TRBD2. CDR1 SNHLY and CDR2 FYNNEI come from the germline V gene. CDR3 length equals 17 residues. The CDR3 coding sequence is TGTGCCAGCAGCGAAGGGACTAGCGGGAGTCCACGGCACGAGCAGTACTTC. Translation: CASSEGTSGSPRHEQYF.

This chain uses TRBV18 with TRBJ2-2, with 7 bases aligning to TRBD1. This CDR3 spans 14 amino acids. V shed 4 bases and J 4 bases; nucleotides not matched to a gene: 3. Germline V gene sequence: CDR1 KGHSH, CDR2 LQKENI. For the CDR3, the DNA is TGTGCCAGCTCACGACAGGGCCCCACCGGGGAGCTGTTTTTT. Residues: CASSRQGPTGELFF.

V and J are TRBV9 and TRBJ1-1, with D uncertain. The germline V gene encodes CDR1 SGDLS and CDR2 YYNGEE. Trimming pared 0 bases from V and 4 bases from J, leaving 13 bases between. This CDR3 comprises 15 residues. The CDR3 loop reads CASSVEVGAGTEAFF. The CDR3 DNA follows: TGTGCCAGCAGCGTAGAGGTGGGCGCGGGCACTGAAGCTTTCTTT.

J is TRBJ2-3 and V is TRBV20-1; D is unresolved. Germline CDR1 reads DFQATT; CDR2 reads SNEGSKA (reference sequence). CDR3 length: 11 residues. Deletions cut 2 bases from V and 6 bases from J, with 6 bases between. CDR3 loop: CSARFRDTQYF. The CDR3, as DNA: TGCAGTGCTAGATTCCGGGATACGCAGTATTTT.

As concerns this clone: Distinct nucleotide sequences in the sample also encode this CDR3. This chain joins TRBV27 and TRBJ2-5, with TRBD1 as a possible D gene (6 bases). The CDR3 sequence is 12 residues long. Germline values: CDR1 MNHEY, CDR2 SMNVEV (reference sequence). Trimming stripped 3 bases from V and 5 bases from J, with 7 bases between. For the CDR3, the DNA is TGTGCCAGCAGTTTTAGGGGGGAGACCCAGTACTTC. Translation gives CASSFRGETQYF.

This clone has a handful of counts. CDR3 sequence: CATSRDRTRGNQPQHF. In DNA, the CDR3 is TGTGCCACCAGCAGAGACAGGACCCGGGGGAATCAGCCCCAGCATTTT. This chain uses TRBV15 with TRBJ1-5, with D possibly being TRBD1 (5 bases). CDR3 length equals 16 residues. Trimming stripped 0 bases from V and 4 bases from J, with 13 bases between. The germline V gene encodes CDR1 LNHNV and CDR2 YYDKDF (reference sequence).

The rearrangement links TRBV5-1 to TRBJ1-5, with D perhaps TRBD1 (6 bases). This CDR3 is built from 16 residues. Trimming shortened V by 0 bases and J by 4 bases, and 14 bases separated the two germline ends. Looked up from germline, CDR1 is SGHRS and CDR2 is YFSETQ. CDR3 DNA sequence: TGCGCCAGCAGCTTGGATGGTACGAGGGGGAATCAGCCCCAGCATTTT. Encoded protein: CASSLDGTRGNQPQHF.

In DNA form, the CDR3 reads TGTGCCAGCAGCCAAATCTGGCGGGAATCTAATGAGCAGTTCTTC. Protein product: CASSQIWRESNEQFF. This chain uses TRBV3-1 (or the pseudogene TRBV3-2) with TRBJ2-1; a weak D match, TRBD2 (6 bases). Germline V gene data show CDR1 as LGHDT and CDR2 as YNNKEL (reference sequence). This CDR3 contains 15 residues. V lost 2 bases to trimming and J lost 7 bases, with 15 bases between them.

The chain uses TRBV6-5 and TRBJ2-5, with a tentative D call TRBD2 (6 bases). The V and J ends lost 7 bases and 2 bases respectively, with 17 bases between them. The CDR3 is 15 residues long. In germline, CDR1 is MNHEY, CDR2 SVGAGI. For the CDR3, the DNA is TGTGCCAGCATGACACCGGGAGAACAACAAGAGACCCAGTACTTC. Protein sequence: CASMTPGEQQETQYF.

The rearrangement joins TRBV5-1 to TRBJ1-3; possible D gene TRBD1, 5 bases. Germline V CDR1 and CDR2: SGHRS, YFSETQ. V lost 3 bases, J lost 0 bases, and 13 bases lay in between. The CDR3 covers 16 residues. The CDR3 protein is CASSSTGVSSGNTIYF. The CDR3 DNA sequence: TGCGCCAGCAGCTCAACAGGCGTTAGCTCTGGAAACACCATATATTTT.

CDR3 sequence (DNA): TGTGCCAGCAGCTTAAAGATTGGGGAGGGCTATGGCTACACCTTC. Protein: CASSLKIGEGYGYTF. The chain carries TRBV11-2 and TRBJ1-2, with unresolved D. The CDR3 runs 15 residues. The germline V and J ends were trimmed by 2 bases and 4 bases, with 14 bases remaining between them. Germline V lookup: CDR1 SGHAT, CDR2 FQNNGV.

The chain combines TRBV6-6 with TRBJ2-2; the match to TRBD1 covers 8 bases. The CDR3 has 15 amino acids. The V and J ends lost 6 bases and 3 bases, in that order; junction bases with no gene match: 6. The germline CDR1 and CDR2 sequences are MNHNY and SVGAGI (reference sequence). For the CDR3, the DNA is TGTGCCAGCAGCCCCAGGGGGCCGGACACCGGGGAGCTGTTTTTT. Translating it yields CASSPRGPDTGELFF.

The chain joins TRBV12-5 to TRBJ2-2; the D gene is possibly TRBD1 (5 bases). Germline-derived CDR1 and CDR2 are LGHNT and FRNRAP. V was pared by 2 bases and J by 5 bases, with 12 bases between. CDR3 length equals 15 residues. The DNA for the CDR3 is TGTGCTAGTGGTTTGCGGGCAGGGCGAACCGGGGAGCTGTTTTTT. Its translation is CASGLRAGRTGELFF.

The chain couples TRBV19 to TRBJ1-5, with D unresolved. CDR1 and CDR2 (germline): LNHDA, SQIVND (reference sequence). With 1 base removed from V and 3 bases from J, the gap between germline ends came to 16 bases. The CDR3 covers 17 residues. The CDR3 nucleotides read TGTGCCAGTAGTATAGGAGGGCAGACGTGGTACAATCAGCCCCAGCATTTT. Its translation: CASSIGGQTWYNQPQHF.

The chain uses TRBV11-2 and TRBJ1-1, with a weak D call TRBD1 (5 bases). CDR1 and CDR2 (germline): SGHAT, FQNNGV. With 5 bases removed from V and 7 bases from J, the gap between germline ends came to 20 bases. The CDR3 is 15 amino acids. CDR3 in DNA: TGTGCCAGCAGCCGACGGGGGGTAGGGGACGATGAAGCTTTCTTT. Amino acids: CASSRRGVGDDEAFF.

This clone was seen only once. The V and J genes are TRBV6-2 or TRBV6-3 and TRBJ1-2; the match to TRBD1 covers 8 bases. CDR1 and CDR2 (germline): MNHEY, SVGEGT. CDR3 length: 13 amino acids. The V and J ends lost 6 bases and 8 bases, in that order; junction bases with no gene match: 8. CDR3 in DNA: TGTGCCAGCAGCACGACAGGGGTGGAAGGCTACACCTTC. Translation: CASSTTGVEGYTF.

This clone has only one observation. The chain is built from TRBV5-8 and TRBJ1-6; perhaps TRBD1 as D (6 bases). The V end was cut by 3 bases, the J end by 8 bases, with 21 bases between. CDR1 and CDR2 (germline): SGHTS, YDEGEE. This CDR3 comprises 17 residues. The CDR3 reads CASSSPGGRGNYSPLHF. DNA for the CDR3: TGTGCCAGCAGCTCCCCAGGCGGCAGGGGAAATTATTCACCCCTCCACTTT.

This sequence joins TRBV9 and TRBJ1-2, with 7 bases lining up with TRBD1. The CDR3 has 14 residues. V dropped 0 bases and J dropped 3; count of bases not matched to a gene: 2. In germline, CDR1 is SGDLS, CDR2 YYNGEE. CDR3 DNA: TGTGCCAGCAGCGTAGCTCAGGGGGACTATGGCTACACCTTC. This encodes CASSVAQGDYGYTF. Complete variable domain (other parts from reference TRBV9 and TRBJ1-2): DSGVTQTPKHLITATGQRVTLRCSPRSGDLSVYWYQQSLDQGLQFLIQYYNGEERAKGNILERFSAQQFPDLHSELNLSSLELGDSALYFCASSVAQGDYGYTFGSGTRLTVV.

CDR3 in amino acids: CASKGQGYQPQHF. In nucleotides, the CDR3 is TGTGCCAGCAAAGGACAGGGGTATCAGCCCCAGCATTTT. The chain uses TRBV28 and TRBJ1-5, with 9 nucleotides matching TRBD1. The CDR3 consists of 13 residues. Germline trimming cut 7 bases from V and 5 bases from J; bases unmatched to any gene: 3. CDR1 MDHEN and CDR2 SYDVKM come from the germline V gene.

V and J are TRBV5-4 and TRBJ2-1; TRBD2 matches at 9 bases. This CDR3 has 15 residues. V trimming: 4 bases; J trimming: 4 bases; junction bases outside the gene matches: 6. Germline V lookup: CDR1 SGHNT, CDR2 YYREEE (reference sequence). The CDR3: CASSPQRGDYNEQFF. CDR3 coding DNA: TGTGCCAGCAGCCCCCAGCGGGGGGATTACAATGAGCAGTTCTTC.

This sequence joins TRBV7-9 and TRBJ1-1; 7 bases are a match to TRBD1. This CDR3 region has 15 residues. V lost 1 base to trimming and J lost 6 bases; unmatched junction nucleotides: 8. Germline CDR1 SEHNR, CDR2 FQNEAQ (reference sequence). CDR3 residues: CASSLVIQGGAEAFF. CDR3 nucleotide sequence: TGTGCCAGCAGCTTAGTAATTCAGGGGGGTGCTGAAGCTTTCTTT.